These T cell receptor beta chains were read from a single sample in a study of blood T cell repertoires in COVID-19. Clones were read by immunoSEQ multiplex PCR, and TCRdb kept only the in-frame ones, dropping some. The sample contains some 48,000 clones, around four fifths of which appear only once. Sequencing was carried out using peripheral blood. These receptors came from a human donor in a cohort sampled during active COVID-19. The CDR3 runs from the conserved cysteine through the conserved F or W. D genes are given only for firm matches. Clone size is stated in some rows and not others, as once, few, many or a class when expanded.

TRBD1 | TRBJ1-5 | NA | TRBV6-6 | TGTGCCAGCAGTCCCCGAGGAAGGGGGCGCGGCAATCAGCCCCAGCATTTT | CASSPRGRGRGNQPQHF
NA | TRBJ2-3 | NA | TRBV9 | TGTGCCAGCACAGTCGGCGGGGCTCACACAGATACGCAGTATTTT | CASTVGGAHTDTQYF
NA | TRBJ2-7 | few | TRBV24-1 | TGTGCCACCAGTGATTCCCGGGGGGACAGGTCCTACGAGCAGTACTTC | CATSDSRGDRSYEQYF
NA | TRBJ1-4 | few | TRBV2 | TGTGCCAGAAGCGGGACATTCGATGAAAAACTGTTTTTT | CARSGTFDEKLFF
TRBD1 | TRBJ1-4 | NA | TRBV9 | TGTGCCAGCAGCGCCAGGACAGGGGATGAAAAACTGTTTTTT | CASSARTGDEKLFF
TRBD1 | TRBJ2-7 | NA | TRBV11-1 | TGTGCCAGCAGCTCCCGGGACAGGGACCACGAGCAGTACTTC | CASSSRDRDHEQYF
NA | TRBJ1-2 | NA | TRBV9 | TGTGCCAGCAGCGTAGCCAGCTATGGCTACACCTTC | CASSVASYGYTF
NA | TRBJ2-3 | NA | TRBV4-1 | TGCGCCAGCAGCCATCCCCAAGATACGCAGTATTTT | CASSHPQDTQYF
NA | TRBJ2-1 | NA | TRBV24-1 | TGTGCCACCAGTGGCCAGATCAACAATGAGCAGTTCTTC | CATSGQINNEQFF
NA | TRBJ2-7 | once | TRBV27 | TGTGCCAGCAGTTTCAGAGGATCCTACGAGCAGTACTTC | CASSFRGSYEQYF
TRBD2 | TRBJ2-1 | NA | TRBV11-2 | TGTGCCAGCAGCCCAGCGGGGGTCTCCTACAATGAGCAGTTCTTC | CASSPAGVSYNEQFF
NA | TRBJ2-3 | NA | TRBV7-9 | TGTGCCAGCAGCCCTGCCTCCCGGTTGGAGGGAGATACGCAGTATTTT | CASSPASRLEGDTQYF
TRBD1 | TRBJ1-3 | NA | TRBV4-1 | TGCGCCAGCAGCCAAGACCTAGTTAGGGGGCTCTCTGGAAACACCATATATTTT | CASSQDLVRGLSGNTIYF
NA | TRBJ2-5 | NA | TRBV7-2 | TGTGTCAGCAGCTCCTTGACCCGAGGAGGGACCCAGTACTTC | CVSSSLTRGGTQYF
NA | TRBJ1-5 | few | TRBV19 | TGTGCCAGTAGTTGGGCAGTTAAAAATCAGCCCCAGCATTTT | CASSWAVKNQPQHF
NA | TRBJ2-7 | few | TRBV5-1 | TGCGCCAGCAGCTTGGCCTCCGGCCTACAGGGACGAGATAGGTACTTC | CASSLASGLQGRDRYF
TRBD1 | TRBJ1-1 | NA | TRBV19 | TGTGCCAGTAGTCCGACAGGGACGGACACTGAAGCTTTCTTT | CASSPTGTDTEAFF
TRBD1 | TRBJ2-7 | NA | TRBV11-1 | TGTGCCAGCACGACAGGGCCCGACGAGCAGTACTTC | CASTTGPDEQYF
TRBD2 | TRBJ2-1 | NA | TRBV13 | TGTGCCAGCAGCTTAAGGCGGGGGGGCAATGAGCAGTTCTTC | CASSLRRGGNEQFF
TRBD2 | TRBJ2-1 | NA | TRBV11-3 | TGTGCCAGCAGCTTAGCGGGGGGGCGGGATGAGCAGTTCTTC | CASSLAGGRDEQFF
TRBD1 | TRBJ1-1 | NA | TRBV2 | TGTGCCAGCAGGGAGGACAGGGGGGAGACTGAAGCTTTCTTT | CASREDRGETEAFF
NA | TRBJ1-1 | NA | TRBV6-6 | TGTGCCAGCAGTGTGAGAGGGACTGAAGCTTTCTTT | CASSVRGTEAFF
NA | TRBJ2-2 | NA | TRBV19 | TGTGCCAGTGGGCAGGCCGGGGAGCTGTTTTTT | CASGQAGELFF
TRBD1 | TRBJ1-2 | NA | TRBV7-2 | TGTGCCAGCAGCTTAGATGGTGGACAGGGGGGAGGTGGCTACACCTTC | CASSLDGGQGGGGYTF
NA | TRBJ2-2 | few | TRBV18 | TGTGCCAGCTCACCTATACAGGGCTACACCGGGGAGCTGTTTTTT | CASSPIQGYTGELFF
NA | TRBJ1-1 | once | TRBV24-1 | TGTGCCACCAGTGACACGGGAGGGGCTGCTGAAGCTTTCTTT | CATSDTGGAAEAFF
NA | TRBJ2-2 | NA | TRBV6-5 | TGTGCCAGCAGTAGACAGGTCTACACCGGGGAGCTGTTTTTT | CASSRQVYTGELFF
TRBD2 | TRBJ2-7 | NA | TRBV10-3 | TGTGCCATCAGGGGGAGCGGGGGCCTATCCTACGAGCAGTACTTC | CAIRGSGGLSYEQYF
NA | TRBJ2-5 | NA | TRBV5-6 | TGTGCCAGCAGCTGGGGGGTGGGGCAAGAGACCCAGTACTTC | CASSWGVGQETQYF
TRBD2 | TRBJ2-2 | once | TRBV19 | TGTGCCAGTAGTATCGTGGCTAGCGGGGGGGCGGCCACCGGGGAGCTGTTTTTT | CASSIVASGGAATGELFF
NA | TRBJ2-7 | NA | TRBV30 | TGTGCCTGGAGACTAGCCCACGAGCAGTACTTC | CAWRLAHEQYF
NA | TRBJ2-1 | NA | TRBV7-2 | TGTGCCAGCAGCTTAATGGAGGGAGGCTACAATGAGCAGTTCTTC | CASSLMEGGYNEQFF
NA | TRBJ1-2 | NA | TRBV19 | TGTGCCAGTAGTGTCGGACAGCCAGGAGCTAACTATGGCTACACCTTC | CASSVGQPGANYGYTF
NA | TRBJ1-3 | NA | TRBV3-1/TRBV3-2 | TGTGCCAGCAGCCAGGTGTCAGGCCCTGGAAACACCATATATTTT | CASSQVSGPGNTIYF
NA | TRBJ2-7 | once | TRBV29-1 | TGCAGCGTTGTAGGGGAGAGCGGGCACGAGCAGTACTTC | CSVVGESGHEQYF